The sequence of this TCR beta chain was determined in a study of blood T cell repertoires in COVID-19. The CDR3 sequence is 16 residues long. Unmatched junction bases numbered 6, after V lost 4 bases and J lost 1 base. CDR1 MDHEN and CDR2 SYDVKM come from the germline V gene. The protocol was immunoSEQ multiplex PCR, while the TCRdb copy is restricted to in-frame clones and leaves out a portion. The table includes 250,000 to 350,000 clones, approximately 93% detected once. The sample taken for sequencing was peripheral blood. The receptor comes from a woman in her 30s with COVID-19, enrolled during active disease. The chain carries TRBV28 and TRBJ2-3; 9 bases align to TRBD2. The CDR3 DNA reads as TGTGCCAGCAGTTCCCCGAGCGGGGGGCGCACAGATACGCAGTATTTT. Translating gives CASSSPSGGRTDTQYF.